Below are 26 T cell receptor beta chains sequenced from a single sample in a study of blood T cells in healthy people across ages. For the second PCR, which ran for about 7 to 11 cycles, a sample-barcoded 5' primer and a J-beta primer mix were used. MiXCR was run by TCRdb on the 5' RACE reads, yielding one entry per CDR3 protein. The table lists approximately 680,000 distinct CDR3 sequences, roughly 32% of them singletons. Input material: blood. These TCRs come from a woman over 75 in good health.

This clonotype was seen a handful of times. With a much larger clone just one base away, this may be a read error. The V call is TRBV20-1, the J call TRBJ2-1; the match to TRBD2 covers 13 bases. The J call may be mistaken, given a closer DNA end match to TRBJ2-7. Germline CDR1 is DFQATT and CDR2 is SNEGSKA (reference sequence). This CDR3 has 15 amino acids. Written as DNA, the CDR3 is TGCAGTGCAAGGACTAGCGGGGGTTGGTACAATGAGCAGTACTTC. It encodes CSARTSGGWYNEQYF.

The table lists this clonotype with many counts. V and J are TRBV5-1 and TRBJ1-6; D is unresolved. Between the trimmed V and J ends, which lost 0 bases and 8 bases, there was a span of 9 bases. Germline V gene sequence: CDR1 SGHRS, CDR2 YFSETQ. This CDR3 spans 14 amino acids. CDR3 nucleotides: TGCGCCAGCAGCTTGGACGCCCAGGATTCACCCCTCCACTTT. Amino acid sequence: CASSLDAQDSPLHF.

The rearrangement joins TRBV20-1 to TRBJ2-7; the D gene is possibly TRBD2 (6 bases). This CDR3 has 15 amino acids. The V end lost 5 bases, the J end lost 2 bases, and 19 bases lay between the germline ends. Germline V gives CDR1 DFQATT, CDR2 SNEGSKA (reference sequence). The CDR3 sequence is CSASPGKWEAYEQYF. The DNA of the CDR3 is TGCAGTGCTTCCCCAGGGAAGTGGGAGGCCTACGAGCAGTACTTC.

This clonotype was picked up many times. V gene TRBV4-1 combines with J gene TRBJ2-3; 7 bases are shared with TRBD2. V was pared by 10 bases and J by 2 bases, with 6 bases of the junction left unmatched. CDR1 and CDR2 from the germline V gene are MGHRA and YSYEKL. The CDR3 length is 13 residues. CDR3 sequence (DNA): TGCGCCACATCTCTAGCGGACACAGATACGCAGTATTTT. It is translated as CATSLADTDTQYF.

The rearrangement links TRBV12-3 or TRBV12-4 to TRBJ1-6, with 7 positions matching TRBD1. The CDR3 is made up of 14 amino acids. V dropped 6 bases and J dropped 7; count of bases not matched to a gene: 6. The DNA of the CDR3 is TGTGCCAGCAGAACCGGGACAGCAAATTCACCCCTCCACTTT. It yields the protein CASRTGTANSPLHF.

In this sample, this clonotype turned up many times. This chain links TRBV30 with TRBJ2-1, with TRBD1 matching 12 bases. Germline trimming cut 5 bases from V and 8 bases from J; bases unmatched to any gene: 4. The CDR3 is made up of 13 amino acids. Looked up from germline, CDR1 is GTSNPN and CDR2 is SVGIG (reference sequence). The DNA of the CDR3 is TGTGCCTGGGGGGGGACAGGGGGCGATGAGCAGTTCTTC. Translation gives CAWGGTGGDEQFF. Complete variable domain (other parts from reference TRBV30 and TRBJ2-1): SQTIHQWPATLVQPVGSPLSLECTVEGTSNPNLYWYRQAAGRGLQLLFYSVGIGQISSEVPQNLSASRPQDRQFILSSKKLLLSDSGFYLCAWGGTGGDEQFFGPGTRLTVL.

J is TRBJ2-1 and V is TRBV12-3 or TRBV12-4, with no clear D. The CDR3 sequence is 16 residues long. Trimming removed 3 bases at V and 7 bases at J, with 19 bases between. The CDR3 here is CASSFSKFLGSNEQFF. CDR3 sequence (DNA): TGTGCCAGCAGTTTTTCAAAGTTCCTCGGCTCGAATGAGCAGTTCTTC.

On this clonotype: A much larger clone is a single base away; this may be a read error. This rearrangement joins TRBV5-6 to TRBJ2-7, with D perhaps being TRBD1 or TRBD2 (5 bases each). The CDR3 totals 15 residues. The germline CDR1 and CDR2 sequences are SGHDT and YYEEEE. V was cut by 4 bases and J by 3 bases, with 17 bases left in between. The CDR3 sequence: CASSIGDAGSYEQYF. DNA for the CDR3: TGTGCCAGCAGCATAGGGGACGCAGGTAGCTACGAGCAGTACTTC.

The chain links TRBV20-1 to TRBJ2-1; weak D call: TRBD1 (6 bases). The J call may be incorrect, as the DNA end agrees better with TRBJ2-7. Germline loops: CDR1 DFQATT, CDR2 SNEGSKA (reference sequence). CDR3 size: 16 residues. The CDR3 spells CSARGSGGGPYNEQYF. DNA of the CDR3: TGCAGTGCTAGGGGGTCGGGTGGGGGCCCCTACAATGAGCAGTACTTC.

This clonotype was counted a few times. A much larger clone sits a single nucleotide away, making a read error possible. The rearrangement uses TRBV9 and TRBJ2-7; no reliable D call. This CDR3 region has 15 residues. Deletions cut 0 bases from V and 7 bases from J, with 17 bases between. Looked up from germline, CDR1 is SGDLS and CDR2 is YYNGEE. The CDR3 sequence: CASSVGVARYNEQYF. In DNA, the CDR3 is TGTGCCAGCAGCGTAGGAGTCGCGAGGTACAATGAGCAGTACTTC.

V gene TRBV7-2 combines with J gene TRBJ1-1; D is unresolved. Trimming cost V 4 bases and J 3 bases, with 12 bases left between them. CDR3 length: 14 residues. CDR1 and CDR2 (germline): SGHTA, FQGNSA. DNA of the CDR3: TGTGCCAGCAGCTCCTCACGGTTGGACACTGAAGCTTTCTTT. Protein: CASSSSRLDTEAFF.

Turning to this clonotype: A read error is possible here, since a much larger clone lies one base away. This sequence joins TRBV20-1 and TRBJ1-5; D call uncertain. Germline V gene data show CDR1 as DFQATT and CDR2 as SNEGSKA (reference sequence). This CDR3 contains 13 residues. This CDR3 is CSALRGMNQSQHF. In nucleotides, the CDR3 is TGCAGTGCGCTGCGGGGAATGAATCAGTCCCAGCATTTT.

This clonotype showed up many times. This sequence joins TRBV7-9 and TRBJ2-5, with D tentatively TRBD1 (6 bases). The CDR3 loop spans 13 amino acids. V lost 6 bases to trimming and J lost 2 bases, with 10 bases between them. CDR1 is SEHNR and CDR2 is FQNEAQ in the germline V gene (reference sequence). The CDR3 spells CASSLRGQETQYF. The CDR3 nucleotides read TGTGCCAGCAGTCTAAGGGGGCAAGAGACCCAGTACTTC.

To note about this clonotype: A read error may explain this, as a much larger clone is one base away. This chain connects TRBV7-9 to TRBJ1-2; no reliable D call. Germline CDR1 is SEHNR and CDR2 is FQNEAQ (reference sequence). The CDR3 runs 15 residues. The CDR3 sequence: CAGSFLTAGNYGYTF. In DNA, the CDR3 is TGTGCCGGCAGCTTCCTAACGGCGGGGAACTATGGCTACACCTTC.

About this clonotype itself: A single base separates this from a much larger clone, so it may be a read error. This chain joins TRBV6-2 or TRBV6-3 and TRBJ2-7; D is unclear. CDR1 MNHEY and CDR2 SVGEGT come from the germline V gene. The CDR3 covers 12 residues. The CDR3 sequence: CASSGSTYQQYF. The DNA of the CDR3 is TGTGCCAGCAGTGGGTCCACCTACCAGCAGTACTTC.

As to this clonotype: Mismatch with germline at one junction end may stem from a read error. CDR3: CSARDNGGNQPQHF. In nucleotides, the CDR3 is TGCAGCGCTAGAGATAACGGGGGCAATCAGCCCCAGCATTTT. The chain combines TRBV20-1 with TRBJ1-5; D uncertain. Looked up from germline, CDR1 is DFQATT and CDR2 is SNEGSKA (reference sequence). The CDR3 is 14 residues long.

The chain carries TRBV21-1 and TRBJ2-7; TRBD2, as called in the table, went unchecked against the DNA. TRBV21-1 is marked as a pseudogene. This CDR3 has 16 amino acids. The CDR3 sequence is CASPKGSIAAWNEQYF. CDR3 DNA sequence: TGTGCCAGCCCAAAAGGGAGCATAGCGGCCTGGAACGAGCAGTACTTC.

This clonotype was seen a few times. V and J are TRBV10-3 and TRBJ2-5; 12 bases agree with TRBD2. The V gene's germline CDR1 is ENHRY and CDR2 SYGVKD. V gave up 4 bases and J gave up 7 bases; unmatched junction bases: 16. CDR3 length: 18 residues. CDR3 in amino acids: CAISGPGLAGTGVGTQYF. CDR3 in DNA: TGTGCCATCAGTGGACCGGGACTAGCGGGTACGGGCGTAGGGACCCAGTACTTC.

This clonotype was detected ten times or more. CDR3 bases: TGTGCCAGCATTCCGGACAGGGACGAGGATCAGCCCCAGCATTTT. As protein: CASIPDRDEDQPQHF. The chain employs TRBV6-1 and TRBJ1-5; TRBD1 matches at 8 bases. V trimming: 7 bases; J trimming: 5 bases; junction bases outside the gene matches: 10. The CDR3 has 15 residues. Germline CDR1 is MNHNS and CDR2 is SASEGT.

The chain combines TRBV6-5 with TRBJ2-2, with D possibly being TRBD1 (6 bases). V lost 5 bases, J lost 1 base, and 14 bases lay in between. The germline CDR1 and CDR2 sequences are MNHEY and SVGAGI. The CDR3 extends over 16 amino acids. The CDR3 DNA reads TGTGCCAGCAGTCCCCCCCCGACAGGGAACACCGGGGAGCTGTTTTTT. Protein: CASSPPPTGNTGELFF.

The table lists this clonotype with a few counts. The CDR3, as DNA: TGTGCCAGCTCACGCGGGGCCCGGGCAGATACGCAGTATTTT. Amino acid sequence: CASSRGARADTQYF. This rearrangement joins TRBV18 to TRBJ2-3; D might be TRBD2 (6 bases). This CDR3 has 14 residues. CDR1 and CDR2 (germline): KGHSH, LQKENI. V dropped 4 bases and J dropped 4 bases, with 12 bases sitting between them.

The V call is TRBV7-2, the J call TRBJ2-3, with D perhaps TRBD2 (5 bases). Germline CDR1 reads SGHTA; CDR2 reads FQGNSA. The CDR3 covers 15 residues. V was cut by 2 bases and J by 5 bases, with 14 bases left in between. The CDR3 coding sequence is TGTGCCAGCAGCTTAAACCCGGCCGGAGGAGATACGCAGTATTTT. This codes for CASSLNPAGGDTQYF.

The table lists this clonotype with a few counts. This chain joins TRBV28 and TRBJ1-1; tentatively, D is TRBD1 (6 bases). This CDR3 has 12 amino acids. Germline CDR1 and CDR2: MDHEN and SYDVKM. V was trimmed by 6 bases and J by 8 bases, leaving 13 bases between them. The CDR3 DNA follows: TGTGCCAGCAGCCAAAACAGGGAGGAAGCTTTCTTT. This codes for CASSQNREEAFF. The full variable domain, its missing parts supplied by reference TRBV28 and TRBJ1-1, is DVKVTQSSRYLVKRTGEKVFLECVQDMDHENMFWYRQDPGLGLRLIYFSYDVKMKEKGDIPEGYSVSREKKERFSLILESASTNQTSMYLCASSQNREEAFFGQGTRLTVV.

Ten or more counts support this clonotype. The chain links TRBV12-3 or TRBV12-4 to TRBJ2-1, with TRBD2 identical over 14 bases. Trimming removed 6 bases from V and 1 base from J; junction bases left unmatched: 5. The CDR3 consists of 17 residues. The CDR3 nucleotides read TGTGCCAGCAGGCCCCGACTAGCGGGGGGGTCCTACAATGAGCAGTTCTTC. It is translated as CASRPRLAGGSYNEQFF.

Concerning this clonotype: This may be a read error: a much more frequent sequence differs by one nucleotide. The chain is built from TRBV5-1 and TRBJ2-4, with TRBD1 identical over 7 bases. Germline CDR1 reads SGHRS; CDR2 reads YFSETQ. CDR3 size: 16 residues. V was pared by 4 bases and J by 2 bases, with 9 bases of the junction left unmatched. Here the CDR3 reads CASSITAGGPKNIQYF. Written as DNA, the CDR3 is TGCGCCAGCAGCATCACGGCAGGGGGACCCAAAAACATTCAGTACTTC.

This chain joins TRBV20-1 and TRBJ2-1, with 8 bases fitting TRBD1. The CDR3 extends over 12 amino acids. With 5 bases clipped from V and 9 bases from J, the junction kept 6 bases outside the gene matches. Germline V gene data show CDR1 as DFQATT and CDR2 as SNEGSKA (reference sequence). CDR3 nucleotide sequence: TGCAGTGCTCAGGGGGCTACGGGTGAGCAGTTCTTC. Amino acids: CSAQGATGEQFF.